The 23 T cell receptor beta chains in this list originate from one sample, sequenced in a study of blood T cell repertoires in COVID-19. This table comes from immunoSEQ multiplex PCR, and its TCRdb copy is limited to in-frame clones, with some not included. In the table there are more than 110,000 clones, 84% of which are singletons. Sequencing used peripheral blood. These receptors all come from a woman aged 80 or over in a cohort sampled during active or convalescent COVID-19.

The chain combines TRBV18 with TRBJ1-2; TRBD1 might be the D (5 bases). CDR3 length: 14 amino acids. CDR1 is KGHSH, CDR2 LQKENI, per germline. V dropped 0 bases and J dropped 4 bases, with 9 bases sitting between them. The CDR3 sequence: CASSPPTAPYGYTF. CDR3 coding DNA: TGTGCCAGCTCACCACCGACAGCTCCCTATGGCTACACCTTC.

V is TRBV11-2 and J is TRBJ2-6, with D perhaps matching TRBD1 (6 bases). This CDR3 region has 14 residues. Germline CDR1 SGHAT, CDR2 FQNNGV. V lost 5 bases, J lost 2 bases, and 7 bases lay in between. The CDR3 sequence is CASSKGAGANVLTF. In DNA form, the CDR3 reads TGTGCCAGCAGCAAGGGGGCTGGGGCCAACGTCCTGACTTTC.

The chain links TRBV3-1 (or the pseudogene TRBV3-2) to TRBJ2-7; 7 bases are a match to TRBD2. This CDR3 spans 14 amino acids. V was pared by 4 bases and J by 2 bases, with 5 bases of the junction left unmatched. From germline, CDR1 is LGHDT and CDR2 YNNKEL (reference sequence). The CDR3 reads CASSLAGTTYEQYF. The DNA of the CDR3 is TGTGCCAGCAGCCTAGCGGGCACTACCTACGAGCAGTACTTC.

This clone was seen more than once but under ten times. The V gene is TRBV11-2, the J gene TRBJ1-3, with 8 bases fitting TRBD1. The trim removed 0 bases at V and 0 bases at J, leaving 7 bases unmatched. Germline V gene lookup returns CDR1 SGHAT and CDR2 FQNNGV. The CDR3 sequence is 18 residues long. CDR3 DNA: TGTGCCAGCAGCTTAGATCGGGACAGGTTTTACTCTGGAAACACCATATATTTT. It encodes CASSLDRDRFYSGNTIYF. Full variable domain (outside the CDR3, taken from reference TRBV11-2 and TRBJ1-3): EAGVAQSPRYKIIEKRQSVAFWCNPISGHATLYWYQQILGQGPKLLIQFQNNGVVDDSQLPKDRFSAERLKGVDSTLKIQPAKLEDSAVYLCASSLDRDRFYSGNTIYFGEGSWLTVV.

The chain links TRBV10-3 to TRBJ1-1, with 9 bases identical to TRBD1. The CDR3 sequence is 16 residues long. Germline loops: CDR1 ENHRY, CDR2 SYGVKD. The trim removed 4 bases at V and 1 base at J, leaving 7 bases unmatched. CDR3 region: CAISVSQGARNTEAFF. CDR3 nucleotides: TGTGCCATCAGTGTGTCACAGGGGGCAAGGAACACTGAAGCTTTCTTT.

CDR3 coding DNA: TGTGCCAGTTGGGGGGGAGCGTATGGCTACACCTTC. This encodes CASWGGAYGYTF. The gene calls are TRBV25-1 and TRBJ1-2; tentative D call: TRBD1 (5 bases). The CDR3 is made up of 12 amino acids. The germline gives CDR1 MGHDK, CDR2 SYGVNS. V lost 9 bases to trimming and J lost 5 bases, with 13 bases between them.

The V and J genes are TRBV9 and TRBJ2-5, with 7 bases that match TRBD1. Germline assignment: CDR1 SGDLS and CDR2 YYNGEE. The CDR3 has 17 residues. The junction had 15 bases not matched to a gene; V was cut back by 3 bases and J by 4 bases. The CDR3 DNA follows: TGTGCCAGCAGCGCGCCAAGCGTACGGGACAGACGAGAGACCCAGTACTTC. Protein sequence: CASSAPSVRDRRETQYF.

The chain recombines TRBV5-1 with TRBJ2-5; TRBD2 aligns across 9 bases. In germline, CDR1 is SGHRS, CDR2 YFSETQ. The J segment lost 2 bases and the V segment lost 6 bases, leaving 5 bases of the junction unmatched. There are 14 residues in the CDR3. The CDR3 here is CASTYLAGQETQYF. The CDR3 bases are TGCGCCAGCACTTATCTAGCGGGACAAGAGACCCAGTACTTC.

The V call is TRBV4-2, the J call TRBJ1-3, with D maybe TRBD1 (6 bases). The CDR3 extends over 15 amino acids. V lost 5 bases and J 4 bases, leaving 15 bases between the germline ends. Germline V gene data show CDR1 as LGHNA and CDR2 as YNFKEQ. Written as DNA, the CDR3 is TGTGCCAGCAGCGGTTCGCAGGGGAACGGAAACACCATATATTTT. Its protein product is CASSGSQGNGNTIYF.

This chain links TRBV6-1 with TRBJ2-7, with D perhaps matching TRBD1 (7 bases). In germline, CDR1 is MNHNS, CDR2 SASEGT. CDR3 size: 15 residues. V dropped 0 bases and J dropped 5 bases, with 14 bases sitting between them. In DNA, the CDR3 is TGTGCCAGCAGTGAAGCTGAGGCAGGGGGGAACGAGCAGTACGTC. Protein sequence: CASSEAEAGGNEQYV.

The CDR3 here is CASIPREQFF. The CDR3 coding sequence is TGTGCCAGCATCCCACGGGAGCAGTTCTTC. The J gene is TRBJ2-1, the V gene TRBV7-9; D ambiguous. Trimming stripped 7 bases from V and 10 bases from J, with 8 bases between. Germline V lookup: CDR1 SEHNR, CDR2 FQNEAQ (reference sequence). The CDR3 loop spans 10 amino acids.

V and J are TRBV6-6 and TRBJ1-5; the D is unclear. Germline V gene lookup returns CDR1 MNHNY and CDR2 SVGAGI (reference sequence). Trimming left V 6 bases short and J 1 base short, with 16 bases between. This CDR3 has 16 residues. The CDR3 DNA is TGTGCCAGCAGCCTCGATGGACTGGGGAGCAATCAGCCCCAGCATTTT. Translation: CASSLDGLGSNQPQHF.

The chain joins TRBV4-2 to TRBJ1-5; 8 bases are shared with TRBD1. The CDR3 covers 15 residues. Trimming cost V 2 bases and J 8 bases; bases outside gene matches: 8. CDR1 is LGHNA and CDR2 is YNFKEQ in the germline V gene. This CDR3 is CASSQYQGAREPQHF. CDR3 bases: TGTGCCAGCAGCCAATACCAGGGGGCGAGGGAGCCCCAGCATTTT.

The rearrangement uses TRBV7-9 and TRBJ2-1, with 8 bases that match TRBD2. There are 16 residues in the CDR3. CDR1 and CDR2 (germline): SEHNR, FQNEAQ (reference sequence). The V segment lost 6 bases and the J segment 6 bases; nucleotides outside the gene matches: 13. The CDR3 nucleotides are TGTGCCAGCAGGGACCCCGGGGAGCGGGGGATCAATGAGCAGTTCTTC. Amino acid sequence: CASRDPGERGINEQFF.

This clone was found a few times. The V call is TRBV7-8, the J call TRBJ2-1, with a possible D match to TRBD2 (5 bases). Trimming removed 5 bases at V and 15 bases at J, with 17 bases between. The CDR3 is made up of 12 amino acids. Germline V lookup: CDR1 SGHVS, CDR2 FQNEAQ. CDR3 in DNA: TGTGCCAGCAGCCTAACGCCACTAGGTCTGTTCTTC. Translation: CASSLTPLGLFF.

This clone came up a few times. J is TRBJ1-2 and V is TRBV9; 10 bases map to TRBD1. The CDR3 spans 14 residues. Trimming removed 4 bases from V and 8 bases from J; junction bases left unmatched: 8. CDR1 is SGDLS and CDR2 is YYNGEE in the germline V gene. CDR3 protein: CASSLDGTGDGYTF. Written as DNA, the CDR3 is TGTGCCAGCAGCCTTGATGGGACAGGGGACGGCTACACCTTC.

The chain employs TRBV7-9 and TRBJ2-5; perhaps TRBD1 as D (5 bases). CDR3 size: 16 residues. Germline V gives CDR1 SEHNR, CDR2 FQNEAQ (reference sequence). V shed 4 bases and J shed 2 bases, with 17 bases lying between them. The CDR3 bases are TGTGCCAGCAGCTGGGCATATACAGGTCTGCAAGAGACCCAGTACTTC. Encoded protein: CASSWAYTGLQETQYF.

The chain couples TRBV5-1 to TRBJ2-5, with 10 bases aligning to TRBD1. This CDR3 has 14 residues. Germline V gene sequence: CDR1 SGHRS, CDR2 YFSETQ. The J segment lost 2 bases and the V segment lost 7 bases, leaving 5 bases of the junction unmatched. CDR3 bases: TGCGCCAGCCGACAGGGGGCAATACAAGAGACCCAGTACTTC. It is translated as CASRQGAIQETQYF.

The rearrangement joins TRBV28 to TRBJ1-4, with 7 positions matching TRBD1. CDR1 MDHEN and CDR2 SYDVKM come from the germline V gene. The CDR3 totals 14 residues. Unmatched junction bases numbered 4, after V lost 6 bases and J lost 3 bases. The CDR3 DNA follows: TGTGCCAGCAGCCCACAGGGGTCTAATGAAAAACTGTTTTTT. Protein product: CASSPQGSNEKLFF. The entire variable domain, with the rest obtained from reference TRBV28 and TRBJ1-4, is as follows: DVKVTQSSRYLVKRTGEKVFLECVQDMDHENMFWYRQDPGLGLRLIYFSYDVKMKEKGDIPEGYSVSREKKERFSLILESASTNQTSMYLCASSPQGSNEKLFFGSGTQLSVL.

The CDR3: CASSLGQGAGLLLHF. CDR3 coding DNA: TGTGCCAGCAGCTTGGGACAGGGGGCGGGCTTGCTCCTCCACTTT. The chain employs TRBV5-4 and TRBJ1-6, with 10 bases matching TRBD1. The CDR3 extends over 15 amino acids. Germline CDR1 SGHNT, CDR2 YYREEE (reference sequence). The ends lost 0 bases at V and 15 bases at J; junction bases unmatched: 9.

J is TRBJ2-1 and V is TRBV7-6; 7 bases line up with TRBD2. The CDR3 has 14 residues. Germline V gives CDR1 SGHVS, CDR2 FNYEAQ. Losses at the gene ends were 0 bases for V and 8 bases for J; bases not matched to a gene: 4. The CDR3 DNA reads as TGTGCCAGCAGCTTAGCGCCAGGGAGGGATGAGCAGTTCTTC. Its translation: CASSLAPGRDEQFF.

This clone was recorded once. The chain employs TRBV10-3 and TRBJ2-5; D remains unclear. Germline V CDR1 and CDR2: ENHRY, SYGVKD. The CDR3 has 11 residues. The V end lost 3 bases, the J end lost 5 bases, and 4 bases lay between the germline ends. CDR3 loop: CAISDGETQYF. CDR3 nucleotides: TGTGCCATCAGTGACGGGGAGACCCAGTACTTC.

This chain joins TRBV3-1 (or the pseudogene TRBV3-2) and TRBJ2-7; TRBD2 matches at 9 bases. Trimming cost V 1 base and J 7 bases; bases outside gene matches: 11. There are 16 residues in the CDR3. Germline V gives CDR1 LGHDT, CDR2 YNNKEL (reference sequence). CDR3 loop: CASSQVCGGGYREQYV. The CDR3, as DNA: TGTGCCAGCAGCCAAGTCTGCGGGGGGGGTTATAGGGAGCAGTACGTC.